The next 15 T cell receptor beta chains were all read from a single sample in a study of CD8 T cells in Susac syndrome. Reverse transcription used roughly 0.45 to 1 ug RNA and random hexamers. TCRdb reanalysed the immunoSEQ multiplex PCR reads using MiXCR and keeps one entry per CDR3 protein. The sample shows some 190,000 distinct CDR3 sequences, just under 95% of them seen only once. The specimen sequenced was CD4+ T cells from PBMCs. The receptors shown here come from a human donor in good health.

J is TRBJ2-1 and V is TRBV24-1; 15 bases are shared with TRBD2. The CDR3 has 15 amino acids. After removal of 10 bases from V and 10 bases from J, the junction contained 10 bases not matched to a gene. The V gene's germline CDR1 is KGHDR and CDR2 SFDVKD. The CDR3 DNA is TGTGCCACGTCCGGACTAGCGGGAGGGCCTCGGGAGCAGTTCTTC. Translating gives CATSGLAGGPREQFF.

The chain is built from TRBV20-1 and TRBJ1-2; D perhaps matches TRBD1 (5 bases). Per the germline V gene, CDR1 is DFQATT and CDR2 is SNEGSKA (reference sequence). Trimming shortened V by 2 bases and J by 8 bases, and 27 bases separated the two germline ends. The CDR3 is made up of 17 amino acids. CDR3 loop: CSARFQGGPINTQGYTF. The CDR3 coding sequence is TGCAGTGCTAGATTTCAGGGAGGCCCAATCAACACGCAGGGCTACACCTTC.

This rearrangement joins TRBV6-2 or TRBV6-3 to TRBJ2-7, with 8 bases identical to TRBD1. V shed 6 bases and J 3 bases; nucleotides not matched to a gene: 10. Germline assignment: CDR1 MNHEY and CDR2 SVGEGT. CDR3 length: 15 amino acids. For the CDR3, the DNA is TGTGCCAGCAGGCCTACAGGGGGTAGGGGCTACGAGCAGTACTTC. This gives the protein CASRPTGGRGYEQYF.

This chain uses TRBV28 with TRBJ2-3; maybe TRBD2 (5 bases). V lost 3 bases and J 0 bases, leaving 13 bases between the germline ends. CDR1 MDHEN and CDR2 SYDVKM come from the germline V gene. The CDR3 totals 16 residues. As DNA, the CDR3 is TGTGCCAGCAGTTTCCCAGGCGGGTCTAGCACAGATACGCAGTATTTT. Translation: CASSFPGGSSTDTQYF. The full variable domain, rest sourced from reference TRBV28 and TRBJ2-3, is DVKVTQSSRYLVKRTGEKVFLECVQDMDHENMFWYRQDPGLGLRLIYFSYDVKMKEKGDIPEGYSVSREKKERFSLILESASTNQTSMYLCASSFPGGSSTDTQYFGPGTRLTVL.

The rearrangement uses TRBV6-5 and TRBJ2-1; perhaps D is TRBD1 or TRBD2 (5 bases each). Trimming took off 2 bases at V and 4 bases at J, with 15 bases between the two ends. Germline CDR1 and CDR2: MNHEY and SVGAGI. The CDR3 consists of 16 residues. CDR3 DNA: TGTGCCAGCAGTTACCGGGACCCGTCCCCTTACAATGAGCAGTTCTTC. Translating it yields CASSYRDPSPYNEQFF.

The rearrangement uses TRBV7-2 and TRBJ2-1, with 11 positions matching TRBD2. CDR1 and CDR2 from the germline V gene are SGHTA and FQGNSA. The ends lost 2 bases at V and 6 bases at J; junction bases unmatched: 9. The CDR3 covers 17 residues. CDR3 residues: CASSLKLAGVLGNEQFF. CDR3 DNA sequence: TGTGCCAGCAGCTTAAAACTAGCGGGGGTACTCGGCAATGAGCAGTTCTTC.

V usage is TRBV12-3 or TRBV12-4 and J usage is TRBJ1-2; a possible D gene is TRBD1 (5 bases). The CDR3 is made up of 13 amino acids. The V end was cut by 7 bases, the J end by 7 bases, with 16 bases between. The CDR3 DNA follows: TGTGCCAGCACCTCCCGGGGACGGAGTGGCTACACCTTC. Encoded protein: CASTSRGRSGYTF.

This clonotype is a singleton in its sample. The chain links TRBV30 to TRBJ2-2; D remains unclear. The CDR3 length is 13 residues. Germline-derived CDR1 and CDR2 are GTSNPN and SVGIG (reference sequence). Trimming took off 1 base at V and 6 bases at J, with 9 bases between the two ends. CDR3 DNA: TGTGCCTGGAGTGGCCAGGCGTCCGGGGAGCTGTTTTTT. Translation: CAWSGQASGELFF. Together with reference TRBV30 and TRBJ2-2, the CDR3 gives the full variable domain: SQTIHQWPATLVQPVGSPLSLECTVEGTSNPNLYWYRQAAGRGLQLLFYSVGIGQISSEVPQNLSASRPQDRQFILSSKKLLLSDSGFYLCAWSGQASGELFFGEGSRLTVL.

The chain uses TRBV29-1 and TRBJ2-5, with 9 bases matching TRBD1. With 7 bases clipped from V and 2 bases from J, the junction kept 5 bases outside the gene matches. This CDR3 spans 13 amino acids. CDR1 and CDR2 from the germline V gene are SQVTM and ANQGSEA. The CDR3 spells CSGRTGEQETQYF. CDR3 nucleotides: TGCAGCGGGAGGACAGGGGAACAAGAGACCCAGTACTTC.

CDR3 DNA sequence: TGCGCCAGCAGCCAAGATGGGGTATCTGTTCAGTACTTC. This codes for CASSQDGVSVQYF. V usage is TRBV4-3 and J usage is TRBJ2-7; D call uncertain. CDR3 length: 13 residues. The germline gives CDR1 LGHNA, CDR2 YSLEER. Between the trimmed V and J ends, which lost 0 bases and 10 bases, there was a span of 13 bases.

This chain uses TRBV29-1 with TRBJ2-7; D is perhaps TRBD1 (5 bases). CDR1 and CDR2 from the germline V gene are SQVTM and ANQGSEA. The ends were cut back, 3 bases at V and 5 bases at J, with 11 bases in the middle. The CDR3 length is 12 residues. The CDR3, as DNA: TGCAGCGTTGACACAGGACGGAACGAGCAGTACTTC. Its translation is CSVDTGRNEQYF.

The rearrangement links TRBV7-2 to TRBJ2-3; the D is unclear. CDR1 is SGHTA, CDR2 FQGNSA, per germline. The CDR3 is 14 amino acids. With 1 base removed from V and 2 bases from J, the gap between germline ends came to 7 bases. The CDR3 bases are TGTGCCAGCAGCTTAGTTGGCCACACAGATACGCAGTATTTT. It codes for CASSLVGHTDTQYF.

This CDR3 reads CASSFGLVTYEQYF. As DNA, the CDR3 is TGTGCCAGCAGTTTCGGACTAGTCACCTACGAGCAGTACTTC. The chain links TRBV28 to TRBJ2-7; 7 bases line up with TRBD2. V was clipped by 3 bases and J by 2 bases; unmatched bases: 4. The CDR3 runs to 14 residues. From germline, CDR1 is MDHEN and CDR2 SYDVKM.

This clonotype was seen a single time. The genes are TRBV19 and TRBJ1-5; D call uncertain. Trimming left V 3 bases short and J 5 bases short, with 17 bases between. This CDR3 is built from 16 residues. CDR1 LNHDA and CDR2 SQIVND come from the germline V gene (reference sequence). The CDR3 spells CASSIMGISPYQPQHF. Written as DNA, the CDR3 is TGTGCCAGTAGTATTATGGGGATTTCACCGTATCAGCCCCAGCATTTT.

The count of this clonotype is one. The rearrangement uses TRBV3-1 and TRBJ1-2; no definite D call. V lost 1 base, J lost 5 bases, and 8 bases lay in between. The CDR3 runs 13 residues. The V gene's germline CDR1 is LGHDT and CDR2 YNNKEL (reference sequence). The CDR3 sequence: CASSQVPRYGYTF. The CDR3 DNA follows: TGTGCCAGCAGCCAAGTCCCGAGATATGGCTACACCTTC. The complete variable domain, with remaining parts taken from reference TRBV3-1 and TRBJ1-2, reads DTAVSQTPKYLVTQMGNDKSIKCEQNLGHDTMYWYKQDSKKFLKIMFSYNNKELIINETVPNRFSPKSPDKAHLNLHINSLELGDSAVYFCASSQVPRYGYTFGSGTRLTVV.